Below, 3 T cell receptor beta chains from the same sample are listed, as sequenced in a study of OX40 agonist ivuxolimab in advanced cancers. Assay used: immunoSEQ multiplex PCR; TCRdb lists only in-frame clones, some missing. Among about 34,000 clones listed, over 90% were seen once. The material sequenced was CD4+ or CD8+ T cells sorted from blood, taken in a trial of the OX40 agonist ivuxolimab. The receptors derive from an adult with an advanced solid tumor such as melanoma, head and neck, liver or kidney cancer.

This chain links TRBV7-9 with TRBJ1-1, with 9 bases that match TRBD1. This CDR3 is 16 amino acids long. Germline V gene sequence: CDR1 SEHNR, CDR2 FQNEAQ (reference sequence). V dropped 5 bases and J dropped 3; count of bases not matched to a gene: 10. The DNA for the CDR3 is TGTGCCAGCAGCATCACAGGGGGCGGAATTTACACTGAAGCTTTCTTT. Protein sequence: CASSITGGGIYTEAFF.

This chain links TRBV5-1 with TRBJ1-2; 8 bases align to TRBD1. Trimming cost V 2 bases and J 7 bases; bases outside gene matches: 10. The CDR3 is 15 residues long. Germline CDR1 is SGHRS and CDR2 is YFSETQ. The CDR3 DNA reads TGCGCCAGCAGCTTTGGACAGGGCCGACTTAGTGGCTACACCTTC. It translates to CASSFGQGRLSGYTF.

This sequence joins TRBV5-1 and TRBJ2-5; D remains ambiguous. The germline V gene encodes CDR1 SGHRS and CDR2 YFSETQ. This CDR3 comprises 14 residues. The V and J ends lost 3 bases and 2 bases respectively, with 11 bases between them. The CDR3 DNA follows: TGCGCCAGCAGCTCGACTCAAACACAAGAGACCCAGTACTTC. The encoded protein is CASSSTQTQETQYF.